The next 20 T cell receptor beta chains were all read from a single sample in a study of circulating CD8 cells and anti-PD-1 response in melanoma. Four subsets defined by PD-1 and/or TIGIT were sorted from live CD3+CD8+TCRalphabeta+ cells. Each library started from about 15 ng of total RNA using the QIAseq Immune Repertoire TCR panel. TCRdb re-called the reads through MiXCR, storing one row per CDR3 protein. The sample comprises 510 or so distinct CDR3 sequences, around 7.8% of which are singletons, and approximately 18% rests with the top ten. The source was CD8+ T cells from PBMCs, collected at baseline or after one month of anti-PD-1 therapy (not recorded which). These receptors all stem from a human donor with melanoma.

This clonotype is medium-sized within its sample. The junction departs from germline at one end; a sequencing error may be responsible. The chain uses TRBV19 and TRBJ2-6; the D is unclear. Germline V CDR1 and CDR2: LNHDA, SQIVND (reference sequence). The CDR3 is 16 residues long. CDR3 in DNA: TGTGCCGGTAGTATGAATCCCCCTGGAGGGGCCAACGTCCTGACTTTC. This codes for CAGSMNPPGGANVLTF.

This clonotype is large (0.1 to 1%) in the sample. The chain employs TRBV2 and TRBJ2-7; D gene uncertain. The germline V gene has CDR1 SNHLY and CDR2 FYNNEI. The V and J ends lost 1 base and 5 bases respectively, with 12 bases between them. CDR3 size: 14 residues. DNA of the CDR3: TGTGCCAGCAGTGAAGAGTTTGTGGTTGACGAGCAGTACTTC. It specifies CASSEEFVVDEQYF. Based on the CDR3 plus reference TRBV2 and TRBJ2-7, the full variable domain is EPEVTQTPSHQVTQMGQEVILRCVPISNHLYFYWYRQILGQKVEFLVSFYNNEISEKSEIFDDQFSVERPDGSNFTLKIRSTKLEDSAMYFCASSEEFVVDEQYFGPGTRLTVT.

By sample share, this clonotype is large. This chain uses TRBV29-1 with TRBJ2-1; either TRBD1 or TRBD2 may fit D (5 bases each). The V gene's germline CDR1 is SQVTM and CDR2 ANQGSEA. Deletions cut 7 bases from V and 9 bases from J, with 13 bases between. This CDR3 spans 11 amino acids. CDR3 coding DNA: TGCAGCGAGGTAACCGGGACTGAGCAGTTCTTC. The encoded protein is CSEVTGTEQFF.

This clonotype counts as medium-sized. The gene calls are TRBV28 and TRBJ1-5; no clear D. The CDR3 has 16 residues. The germline V and J ends were trimmed by 3 bases and 0 bases, with 12 bases remaining between them. Per the germline V gene, CDR1 is MDHEN and CDR2 is SYDVKM. CDR3 loop: CASSLTAWSSNQPQHF. Written as DNA, the CDR3 is TGTGCCAGCAGTTTGACGGCTTGGAGTAGCAATCAGCCCCAGCATTTT.

A few counts support this clonotype. A far larger clone lies a single base away; this is likely a read error. The chain carries TRBV28 and TRBJ2-1, with 8 bases lining up with TRBD2. Trimming at V came to 6 bases and at J to 10 bases, leaving 17 bases not matched to a gene. The CDR3 has 16 amino acids. Germline-derived CDR1 and CDR2 are MDHEN and SYDVKM. CDR3 region: CASRGIGASGPYEQFF. The CDR3 DNA is TGTGCCAGCAGGGGAATAGGGGCTAGCGGGCCCTACGAGCAGTTCTTC.

By frequency in the sample, this clonotype is large. The V and J genes are TRBV19 and TRBJ2-1, with TRBD2 as a possible D gene (7 bases). Germline assignment: CDR1 LNHDA and CDR2 SQIVND (reference sequence). The CDR3 extends over 13 amino acids. V was clipped by 4 bases and J by 7 bases, with 11 bases between them. The CDR3 sequence is CASSSGGFNEQFF. CDR3 bases: TGTGCCAGTAGTAGCGGGGGCTTTAATGAGCAGTTCTTC.

This clonotype is large within its sample. The chain carries TRBV28 and TRBJ2-7; TRBD2 agrees at 10 bases. Germline V gene sequence: CDR1 MDHEN, CDR2 SYDVKM. Trimming cost V 4 bases and J 2 bases; bases outside gene matches: 26. The CDR3 is 22 residues long. CDR3 residues: CASSSPDREDWSGRALTYEQYF. The CDR3 nucleotides are TGTGCCAGCAGTTCCCCGGACAGGGAGGACTGGAGCGGGAGGGCCTTGACCTACGAGCAGTACTTC.

Judged by abundance, this clonotype is large. The chain has TRBV19 and TRBJ2-1; TRBD2 matches 7 bases. V was pared by 7 bases and J by 9 bases, with 18 bases of the junction left unmatched. From germline, CDR1 is LNHDA and CDR2 SQIVND (reference sequence). CDR3 length equals 16 residues. The CDR3 is CASTDTGTTVGLEQFF. CDR3 bases: TGTGCCAGTACTGATACCGGGACTACGGTAGGCCTTGAGCAGTTCTTC.

In this sample, this clonotype is large. The chain recombines TRBV6-4 with TRBJ1-5; possible D gene TRBD1, 6 bases. The CDR3 contains 14 residues. Trimming cost V 4 bases and J 1 base, with 8 bases left between them. The germline gives CDR1 MRHNA, CDR2 SNTAGT. Written as DNA, the CDR3 is TGTGCCAGCAGTGCAGGGGCCAGCAATCAGCCCCAGCATTTT. Encoded protein: CASSAGASNQPQHF.

This clonotype ranks as medium-sized. The genes are TRBV30 and TRBJ1-2; 7 bases fit TRBD1. This CDR3 is 15 amino acids long. Unmatched junction bases numbered 6, after V lost 1 base and J lost 1 base. CDR1 is GTSNPN, CDR2 SVGIG, per germline (reference sequence). This chain's CDR3 is CAWSEPGTVNYGYTF. For the CDR3, the DNA is TGTGCCTGGAGTGAGCCCGGGACAGTTAACTATGGCTACACCTTC.

This clonotype ranks as medium-sized (0.01 to 0.1%). The CDR3 end shows no conserved phenylalanine or tryptophan, and so a read error is likely. No DNA is shown, since the ends of the CDR3 on it are uncertain; the CDR3 is the one TCRdb lists. The rearrangement joins TRBV20-1 to TRBJ1-1. The CDR3 sequence runs 11 residues, both termini included. Germline CDR1 DFQATT, CDR2 SNEGSKA (reference sequence). The CDR3 sequence: CSASLDLGEGI.

Within the sample, this clonotype is medium-sized (0.01 to 0.1%). Its ends do not fully match the called genes, so a read error is possible. The chain is built from TRBV7-9 and TRBJ1-1; D unresolved. Per the germline V gene, CDR1 is SEHNR and CDR2 is FQNEAQ (reference sequence). CDR3 length: 13 amino acids. For the CDR3, the DNA is TGTGCCAGCAGCTTACCGGCGAACACTAAAGCTTTCTTT. It is translated as CASSLPANTKAFF.

This clonotype has just a few counts. This may stem from a read error, because a much larger clone lies one nucleotide away. V gene TRBV29-1 combines with J gene TRBJ2-7; unclear D gene. Trimming pared 7 bases from V and 3 bases from J, leaving 16 bases between. The CDR3 totals 13 residues. Germline loops: CDR1 SQVTM, CDR2 ANQGSEA. Written as DNA, the CDR3 is TGCAGCGGGGCTCCCGGGCCGATCTACGAGCAGTACTTC. It yields the protein CSGAPGPIYEQYF.

By share of the sample, this clonotype is medium-sized. The V and J genes are TRBV19 and TRBJ2-3; TRBD2 agrees at 7 bases. The CDR3 loop spans 14 amino acids. CDR1 is LNHDA and CDR2 is SQIVND in the germline V gene (reference sequence). CDR3 nucleotides: TGTGCGTCCCGGGAGGCAGGGAACACAGATACGCAGTATTTT. Protein product: CASREAGNTDTQYF.

Judged by abundance, this clonotype is medium-sized (0.01 to 0.1%). The V call is TRBV28, the J call TRBJ2-7, with 8 bases lining up with TRBD2. Germline values: CDR1 MDHEN, CDR2 SYDVKM. The length of the CDR3 is 15 residues. Trimming took 5 bases from V and 2 from J; bases not matched to a gene: 8. CDR3 sequence: CASSDTSGVTYEQYF. The CDR3 DNA reads TGTGCCAGCAGTGACACTAGCGGAGTTACCTACGAGCAGTACTTC.

In its sample, this clonotype ranks as large. The rearrangement links TRBV6-5 to TRBJ1-2; D unresolved. Germline values: CDR1 MNHEY, CDR2 SVGAGI. The CDR3 is 13 residues long. The ends were cut back, 4 bases at V and 2 bases at J, with 8 bases in the middle. CDR3: CASSLIRNYGYTF. For the CDR3, the DNA is TGTGCCAGCAGTTTAATAAGGAACTATGGCTACACCTTC.

By share, this clonotype counts as medium-sized. This could be a read error, since a much larger clone is one nucleotide away. The V gene is TRBV7-2, the J gene TRBJ2-7; D tentatively fits TRBD1 or TRBD2 (5 bases each). The CDR3 has 14 residues. From germline, CDR1 is SGHTA and CDR2 FQGNSA. The CDR3 reads CAGSSSGLPGEQYF. In nucleotides, the CDR3 is TGTGCCGGCAGCTCCTCGGGGCTCCCGGGGGAGCAGTACTTC.

This clonotype is termed large. The genes are TRBV5-5 and TRBJ2-3, with D perhaps matching TRBD2 (7 bases). This CDR3 is built from 16 residues. V gave up 4 bases and J gave up 2 bases, with 17 bases separating them. CDR1 is SGHKS and CDR2 is YYEKEE in the germline V gene (reference sequence). The CDR3 DNA is TGTGCCAGCAGCCCGGTGGGGGGGGCTTCCACAGATACGCAGTATTTT. Translating it yields CASSPVGGASTDTQYF.

This clonotype rates as medium-sized. The chain joins TRBV19 to TRBJ2-1; 8 bases fit TRBD1. J was trimmed by 0 bases and V by 6 bases; bases with no gene match: 4. This CDR3 comprises 15 residues. Germline V gene lookup returns CDR1 LNHDA and CDR2 SQIVND (reference sequence). CDR3 amino acids: CASSHGQGSYNEQFF. In DNA, the CDR3 is TGTGCCAGTAGCCACGGACAGGGCTCCTACAATGAGCAGTTCTTC. Using reference TRBV19 and TRBJ2-1 for the parts outside the CDR3, the full variable domain is DGGITQSPKYLFRKEGQNVTLSCEQNLNHDAMYWYRQDPGQGLRLIYYSQIVNDFQKGDIAEGYSVSREKKESFPLTVTSAQKNPTAFYLCASSHGQGSYNEQFFGPGTRLTVL.

Remarks on this clonotype: It is likely a read error, because the conserved phenylalanine at the end of the CDR3 is missing. The V call is TRBV28, the J call TRBJ2-1; D is perhaps TRBD1 (6 bases). CDR1 and CDR2 from the germline V gene are MDHEN and SYDVKM. The CDR3 extends over 11 amino acids. V lost 2 bases and J lost 10, with 6 bases in between. The CDR3 reads CASSLRGEQFY. CDR3 bases: TGTGCCAGCAGTTTAAGGGGGGAGCAGTTCTAC.